The following is a TCR beta chain sequence with its context. Its matching antigen is unknown. Germline lookup yields CDR1 SGDLS and CDR2 YYNGEE. The V end lost 1 base, the J end lost 10 bases, and 12 bases lay between the germline ends. This CDR3 spans 14 amino acids. This record comes from a study of T cell responses to AZD1222 COVID-19 vaccine. Generated by immunoSEQ multiplex PCR, the TCRdb table keeps only in-frame clones and is missing some. This table has about 150,000 clones, over 85% appearing once. The study's findings and limits: Possibly, clonal diversity was underestimated; donors were largely white British and included more females.

The V gene is TRBV9, the J gene TRBJ1-6; D remains unclear. The TCR was taken from an adult in good health. This specimen was peripheral blood, taken on day 0 of AZD1222 vaccination. The CDR3 DNA reads as TGTGCCAGCAGCGTATCCCTCGGCGGGTCACCCCTCCACTTT. It is translated as CASSVSLGGSPLHF.